The next 29 T cell receptor beta chains were all read from a single sample in a study of shared clonotypes between healthy human individuals. Clones were sequenced by immunoSEQ multiplex PCR, and TCRdb holds only the in-frame ones, with some missing. The table records millions of clones, roughly 92% of them present only once. The sequenced material came from naive CD4+ T cells sorted from blood. Subset described: CD45RA+ positively selected. The source of these receptors is a man aged 18 to 30 in good health.

Worth noting for this clone: The sample has other DNA sequences that encode this CDR3 too. This chain connects TRBV28 to TRBJ1-5; D is undetermined. The CDR3 sequence is 12 residues long. The germline V and J ends were trimmed by 1 base and 8 bases, with 6 bases remaining between them. Germline V gene data show CDR1 as MDHEN and CDR2 as SYDVKM. CDR3 sequence reads: CASSLSGKPQHF. The CDR3 DNA follows: TGTGCCAGCAGTTTATCCGGCAAGCCCCAGCATTTT. Full variable domain (missing parts from reference TRBV28 and TRBJ1-5): DVKVTQSSRYLVKRTGEKVFLECVQDMDHENMFWYRQDPGLGLRLIYFSYDVKMKEKGDIPEGYSVSREKKERFSLILESASTNQTSMYLCASSLSGKPQHFGDGTRLSIL.

Remarks on this clone: At the DNA level, this CDR3 is encoded by other sequences in the same sample as well. The genes are TRBV5-4 and TRBJ2-3; 12 positions match TRBD2. Germline V gene data show CDR1 as SGHNT and CDR2 as YYREEE (reference sequence). The ends lost 3 bases at V and 1 base at J; junction bases unmatched: 3. There are 16 residues in the CDR3. CDR3 sequence reads: CASSSTSGGRTDTQYF. DNA of the CDR3: TGTGCCAGCAGCTCAACTAGCGGGGGGCGCACAGATACGCAGTATTTT.

Notes on this clone: This sample includes further DNA sequences coding for the same CDR3. The chain links TRBV6-5 to TRBJ1-2, with a possible D match to TRBD1 (5 bases). The V and J ends lost 6 bases and 5 bases respectively, with 10 bases between them. The CDR3 contains 12 residues. Germline V gene data show CDR1 as MNHEY and CDR2 as SVGAGI. CDR3 sequence (DNA): TGTGCCAGCAGCCTTGACAGATATGGCTACACCTTC. Translating it yields CASSLDRYGYTF.

The chain is built from TRBV7-9 and TRBJ1-3; D not resolved. Trimming took 2 bases from V and 0 from J, leaving 11 bases between them. The germline gives CDR1 SEHNR, CDR2 FQNEAQ (reference sequence). The CDR3 extends over 16 amino acids. The CDR3: CASSLRNTSSGNTIYF. DNA for the CDR3: TGTGCCAGCAGCTTAAGAAATACGAGCTCTGGAAACACCATATATTTT.

V usage is TRBV28 and J usage is TRBJ2-2; either TRBD1 or TRBD2 may fit D (6 bases each). V dropped 8 bases and J dropped 7 bases, with 17 bases sitting between them. The CDR3 is made up of 14 amino acids. The germline V gene has CDR1 MDHEN and CDR2 SYDVKM. The CDR3 here is CASARTGAGGELFF. The CDR3 DNA sequence: TGTGCCAGCGCCCGGACGGGGGCCGGCGGGGAGCTGTTTTTT.

A note on this clone: The same CDR3 arises from other DNA sequences in this sample as well. CDR3 in DNA: TGTGCCAGCAGCCCTGACACAGATACGCAGTATTTT. It codes for CASSPDTDTQYF. The genes are TRBV11-2 and TRBJ2-3; D unclear. CDR3 size: 12 residues. CDR1 is SGHAT, CDR2 FQNNGV, per germline. The germline V and J ends were trimmed by 5 bases and 2 bases, with 5 bases remaining between them.

V usage is TRBV2 and J usage is TRBJ2-3; 11 nucleotides agree with TRBD2. Germline values: CDR1 SNHLY, CDR2 FYNNEI. V trimming: 6 bases; J trimming: 2 bases; junction bases outside the gene matches: 4. CDR3 length equals 15 residues. This CDR3 is CASRGTSGLTDTQYF. DNA for the CDR3: TGTGCCAGCAGGGGGACTAGCGGACTCACAGATACGCAGTATTTT.

This clone has just one count. This chain joins TRBV7-3 and TRBJ2-3, with 16 bases identical to TRBD2. The CDR3 spans 17 residues. Losses at the gene ends were 4 bases for V and 5 bases for J; bases not matched to a gene: 6. The germline V gene has CDR1 SGHTA and CDR2 FQGTGA. The CDR3 sequence is CASSSGLAGGPRDTQYF. The CDR3 DNA is TGTGCCAGCAGCTCGGGACTAGCGGGGGGGCCTAGAGATACGCAGTATTTT.

Concerning this clone itself: The sample has other DNA sequences that encode this CDR3 too. V gene TRBV7-9 combines with J gene TRBJ1-2, with D maybe TRBD1 (5 bases). There are 12 residues in the CDR3. V shed 0 bases and J shed 7 bases, with 6 bases lying between them. Germline values: CDR1 SEHNR, CDR2 FQNEAQ (reference sequence). The CDR3 DNA follows: TGTGCCAGCAGCTTAGCGCAGGGTGGCTACACCTTC. Protein: CASSLAQGGYTF.

A single count supports this clone. This sequence joins TRBV7-8 and TRBJ2-1; D gene uncertain. The CDR3 loop spans 13 amino acids. Germline V gene sequence: CDR1 SGHVS, CDR2 FQNEAQ. The V end lost 3 bases, the J end lost 6 bases, and 9 bases lay between the germline ends. The CDR3 loop reads CASSFRAGNEQFF. Written as DNA, the CDR3 is TGTGCCAGCAGCTTCCGGGCCGGCAATGAGCAGTTCTTC. Variable domain in full (rest from reference TRBV7-8 and TRBJ2-1): GAGVSQSPRYKVAKRGQDVALRCDPISGHVSLFWYQQALGQGPEFLTYFQNEAQLDKSGLPSDRFFAERPEGSVSTLKIQRTQQEDSAVYLCASSFRAGNEQFFGPGTRLTVL.

The chain combines TRBV6-1 with TRBJ2-7; 11 nucleotides align to TRBD2. The CDR3 runs 15 residues. The trim removed 8 bases at V and 0 bases at J, leaving 6 bases unmatched. Germline CDR1 and CDR2: MNHNS and SASEGT. The DNA of the CDR3 is TGTGCCAGCGTTATTAGCGGGAGGGTCTCCTACGAGCAGTACTTC. Amino acids: CASVISGRVSYEQYF.

The chain combines TRBV11-2 with TRBJ2-3; 8 bases are a match to TRBD2. J was trimmed by 5 bases and V by 5 bases; bases with no gene match: 9. Germline V lookup: CDR1 SGHAT, CDR2 FQNNGV. This CDR3 has 15 residues. The CDR3 DNA is TGTGCCAGCAGCCCGGGGCTAGCGGGCGGAGATACGCAGTATTTT. It translates to CASSPGLAGGDTQYF.

CDR3 residues: CASSQLSQETQYF. The CDR3 region has the DNA TGTGCCAGCAGCCAATTGTCTCAAGAGACCCAGTACTTC. The V call is TRBV16, the J call TRBJ2-5; D is unclear. Germline lookup yields CDR1 KGHSY and CDR2 FQNENV. This CDR3 is built from 13 residues. Trimming took off 1 base at V and 2 bases at J, with 5 bases between the two ends. Full variable domain (outside the CDR3, taken from reference TRBV16 and TRBJ2-5): GEEVAQTPKHLVRGEGQKAKLYCAPIKGHSYVFWYQQVLKNEFKFLISFQNENVFDETGMPKERFSAKCLPNSPCSLEIQATKLEDSAVYFCASSQLSQETQYFGPGTRLLVL.

This chain links TRBV5-4 with TRBJ1-6; D remains unclear. The germline gives CDR1 SGHNT, CDR2 YYREEE (reference sequence). Trimming took 0 bases from V and 8 from J, leaving 15 bases between them. The CDR3 is made up of 16 amino acids. As DNA, the CDR3 is TGTGCCAGCAGCTTGGATATAGGAAGGAGGGATTCACCCCTCCACTTT. It translates to CASSLDIGRRDSPLHF.

This rearrangement joins TRBV7-2 to TRBJ2-1; 11 bases align to TRBD2. The V gene end was trimmed by 5 bases and the J gene end by 4 bases; junction bases not matched to a gene: 13. The germline V gene encodes CDR1 SGHTA and CDR2 FQGNSA. This CDR3 has 18 amino acids. In DNA form, the CDR3 reads TGTGCCAGCAGCCAAATGGCCCCGTTAGCGGGAGGGTACAATGAGCAGTTCTTC. As protein: CASSQMAPLAGGYNEQFF.

On this clone: The same CDR3 arises from other DNA sequences in this sample as well. This sequence joins TRBV7-9 and TRBJ1-4; unclear D gene. CDR3 length: 11 residues. The germline gives CDR1 SEHNR, CDR2 FQNEAQ (reference sequence). V was shortened by 1 base and J by 10 bases, with 4 bases between the two germline ends. This CDR3 reads CASSLGGKLFF. The CDR3 DNA sequence: TGTGCCAGCAGCTTAGGCGGAAAACTGTTTTTT.

The chain is built from TRBV9 and TRBJ1-6, with D hard to call. This CDR3 region has 16 residues. Germline V gives CDR1 SGDLS, CDR2 YYNGEE. V lost 4 bases and J 7 bases, leaving 18 bases between the germline ends. The CDR3 spells CASSPTFGVANSPLHF. In nucleotides, the CDR3 is TGTGCCAGCAGCCCTACTTTCGGGGTTGCCAATTCACCCCTCCACTTT. Drawing the rest from reference TRBV9 and TRBJ1-6, the complete variable domain is DSGVTQTPKHLITATGQRVTLRCSPRSGDLSVYWYQQSLDQGLQFLIQYYNGEERAKGNILERFSAQQFPDLHSELNLSSLELGDSALYFCASSPTFGVANSPLHFGNGTRLTVT.

This rearrangement joins TRBV6-1 to TRBJ1-1, with 8 bases fitting TRBD1. The CDR3 has 14 residues. Trimming took 7 bases from V and 7 from J; bases not matched to a gene: 11. The germline V gene has CDR1 MNHNS and CDR2 SASEGT. Here the CDR3 DNA reads TGTGCCAGCACCTGGCGACAGGGGTCAGGTGAAGCTTTCTTT. Translating gives CASTWRQGSGEAFF.

CDR3 residues: CASSLEGSGGYNEQFF. In DNA form, the CDR3 reads TGTGCCAGCAGCTTAGAGGGTAGCGGGGGGTACAATGAGCAGTTCTTC. The V call is TRBV11-2, the J call TRBJ2-1; 10 nucleotides agree with TRBD2. The germline CDR1 and CDR2 sequences are SGHAT and FQNNGV. This CDR3 has 16 amino acids. V lost 0 bases, J lost 4 bases, and 3 bases stayed unmatched.

The chain has TRBV7-9 and TRBJ2-1; 10 bases agree with TRBD1. The CDR3 extends over 14 amino acids. In germline, CDR1 is SEHNR, CDR2 FQNEAQ (reference sequence). Trimming cost V 4 bases and J 9 bases; bases outside gene matches: 6. This CDR3 is CASSSGQGEGEQFF. The CDR3 nucleotides read TGTGCCAGCAGCTCCGGACAGGGGGAAGGTGAGCAGTTCTTC. Variable domain in full (rest from reference TRBV7-9 and TRBJ2-1): DTGVSQNPRHKITKRGQNVTFRCDPISEHNRLYWYRQTLGQGPEFLTYFQNEAQLEKSRLLSDRFSAERPKGSFSTLEIQRTEQGDSAMYLCASSSGQGEGEQFFGPGTRLTVL.

The rearrangement links TRBV29-1 to TRBJ1-2; TRBD1 matches at 10 bases. This CDR3 is 11 amino acids long. Germline V gene sequence: CDR1 SQVTM, CDR2 ANQGSEA. V trimming: 1 base; J trimming: 12 bases; junction bases outside the gene matches: 2. This CDR3 reads CSVEGTGGDTF. The CDR3 nucleotides read TGCAGCGTTGAAGGGACAGGGGGTGACACCTTC. The full variable domain, rest sourced from reference TRBV29-1 and TRBJ1-2, is SAVISQKPSRDICQRGTSLTIQCQVDSQVTMMFWYRQQPGQSLTLIATANQGSEATYESGFVIDKFPISRPNLTFSTLTVSNMSPEDSSIYLCSVEGTGGDTFGSGTRLTVV.

This clone was seen a few times. The chain uses TRBV6-6 and TRBJ1-6; D is possibly TRBD1 (5 bases). The V gene lost 7 bases and the J gene lost 2 bases, with 15 bases spanning the gap. Germline CDR1 reads MNHNY; CDR2 reads SVGAGI (reference sequence). The CDR3 has 16 amino acids. CDR3 region: CASKGLQTTYNSPLHF. The CDR3 DNA is TGTGCCAGCAAGGGACTTCAAACTACCTATAATTCACCCCTCCACTTT.

The chain joins TRBV30 to TRBJ2-1; D is possibly TRBD1 (5 bases). V was shortened by 0 bases and J by 8 bases, with 14 bases between the two germline ends. The CDR3 length is 14 residues. From germline, CDR1 is GTSNPN and CDR2 SVGIG (reference sequence). CDR3 loop: CAWSVLGPVHEQFF. The CDR3 DNA reads as TGTGCCTGGAGTGTGTTGGGGCCGGTCCATGAGCAGTTCTTC.

V usage is TRBV30 and J usage is TRBJ1-2; a possible D gene is TRBD1 (6 bases). The germline V gene encodes CDR1 GTSNPN and CDR2 SVGIG (reference sequence). This CDR3 is built from 15 residues. Trimming cost V 0 bases and J 8 bases, with 19 bases left between them. CDR3 sequence reads: CAWSVRSTGHTGYTF. The CDR3, as DNA: TGTGCCTGGAGTGTACGGTCGACAGGCCATACAGGCTACACCTTC.

The chain uses TRBV6-5 and TRBJ1-1; D ambiguous. The CDR3 is 16 amino acids. Trimming stripped 3 bases from V and 0 bases from J, with 14 bases between. CDR1 and CDR2 from the germline V gene are MNHEY and SVGAGI. Here the CDR3 reads CASSYKTVSMNTEAFF. In DNA, the CDR3 is TGTGCCAGCAGTTATAAAACAGTGTCCATGAACACTGAAGCTTTCTTT.

The chain uses TRBV6-1 and TRBJ1-6; TRBD1 is a possible D gene (5 bases). The germline V gene encodes CDR1 MNHNS and CDR2 SASEGT. V dropped 7 bases and J dropped 2 bases, with 12 bases sitting between them. This CDR3 has 15 residues. The chain's CDR3 is CASTQGRTYNSPLHF. The CDR3, as DNA: TGTGCCAGCACTCAGGGTCGCACCTATAATTCACCCCTCCACTTT.

This chain connects TRBV19 to TRBJ2-1, with 10 bases lining up with TRBD1. In germline, CDR1 is LNHDA, CDR2 SQIVND (reference sequence). This CDR3 is 15 amino acids long. Trimming took 6 bases from V and 4 from J; bases not matched to a gene: 6. This CDR3 reads CASSLTGGRYNEQFF. The CDR3 DNA reads as TGTGCCAGTAGCCTGACAGGGGGCAGATACAATGAGCAGTTCTTC.

CDR3 sequence reads: CASSPLLSRHSYEQYF. The CDR3 bases are TGTGCCAGCTCACCACTGTTGAGCAGGCACTCCTACGAGCAGTACTTC. V is TRBV18 and J is TRBJ2-7; D is uncertain. The V end was cut by 1 base, the J end by 0 bases, with 13 bases between. This CDR3 comprises 16 residues. Per germline, CDR1 KGHSH and CDR2 LQKENI.

The chain employs TRBV5-8 and TRBJ2-7; 7 bases fit TRBD2. With V trimmed by 4 bases and J by 6 bases, 10 bases remained unmatched. This CDR3 has 14 residues. Per the germline V gene, CDR1 is SGHTS and CDR2 is YDEGEE. CDR3 region: CASSHRLAVVEQYF. DNA for the CDR3: TGTGCCAGCAGCCATCGACTAGCAGTCGTCGAGCAGTACTTC.